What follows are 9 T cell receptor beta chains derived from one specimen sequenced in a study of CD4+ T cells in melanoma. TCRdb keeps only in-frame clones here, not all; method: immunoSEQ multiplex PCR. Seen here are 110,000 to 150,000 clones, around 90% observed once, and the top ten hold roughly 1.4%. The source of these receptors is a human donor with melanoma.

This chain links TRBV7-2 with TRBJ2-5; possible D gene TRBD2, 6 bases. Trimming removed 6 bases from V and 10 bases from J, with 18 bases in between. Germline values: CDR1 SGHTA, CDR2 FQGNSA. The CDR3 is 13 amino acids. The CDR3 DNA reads TGTGCCAGCAGATTAACCACCCTCGGGGGCCAGTACTTC. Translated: CASRLTTLGGQYF.

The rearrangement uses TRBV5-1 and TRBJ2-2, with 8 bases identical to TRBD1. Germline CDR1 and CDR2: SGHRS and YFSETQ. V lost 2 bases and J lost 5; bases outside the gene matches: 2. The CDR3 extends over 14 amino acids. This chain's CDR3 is CASSLRTGTGELFF. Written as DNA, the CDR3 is TGCGCCAGCAGCTTACGGACAGGGACCGGGGAGCTGTTTTTT.

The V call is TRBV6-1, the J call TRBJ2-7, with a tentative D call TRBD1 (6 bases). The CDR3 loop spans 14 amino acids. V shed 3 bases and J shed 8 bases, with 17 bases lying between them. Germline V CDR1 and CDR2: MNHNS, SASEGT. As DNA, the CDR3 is TGTGCCAGCAGTGATTACAGGGTGGCCTCGAAGCAGTACTTC. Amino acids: CASSDYRVASKQYF.

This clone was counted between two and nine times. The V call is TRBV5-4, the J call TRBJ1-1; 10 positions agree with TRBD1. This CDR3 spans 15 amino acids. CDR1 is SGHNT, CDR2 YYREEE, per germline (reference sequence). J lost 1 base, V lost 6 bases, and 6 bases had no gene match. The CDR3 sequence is CASKDRGQSNTEAFF. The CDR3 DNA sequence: TGTGCCAGCAAAGACAGGGGGCAGTCGAACACTGAAGCTTTCTTT. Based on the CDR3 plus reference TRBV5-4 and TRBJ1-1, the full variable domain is ETGVTQSPTHLIKTRGQQVTLRCSSQSGHNTVSWYQQALGQGPQFIFQYYREEENGRGNFPPRFSGLQFPNYSSELNVNALELDDSALYLCASKDRGQSNTEAFFGQGTRLTVV.

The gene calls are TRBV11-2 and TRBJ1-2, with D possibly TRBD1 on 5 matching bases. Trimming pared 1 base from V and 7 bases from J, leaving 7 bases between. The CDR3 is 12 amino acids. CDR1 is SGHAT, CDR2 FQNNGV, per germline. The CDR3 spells CASSLVGGGYTF. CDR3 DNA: TGTGCCAGCAGCTTAGTGGGGGGTGGCTACACCTTC.

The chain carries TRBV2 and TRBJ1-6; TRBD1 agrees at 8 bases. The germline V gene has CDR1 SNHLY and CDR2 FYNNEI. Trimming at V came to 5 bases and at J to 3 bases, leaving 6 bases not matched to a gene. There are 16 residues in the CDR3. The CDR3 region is CASSQDRASYNSPLHF. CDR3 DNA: TGTGCCAGCAGTCAGGACAGGGCGAGCTATAATTCACCCCTCCACTTT.

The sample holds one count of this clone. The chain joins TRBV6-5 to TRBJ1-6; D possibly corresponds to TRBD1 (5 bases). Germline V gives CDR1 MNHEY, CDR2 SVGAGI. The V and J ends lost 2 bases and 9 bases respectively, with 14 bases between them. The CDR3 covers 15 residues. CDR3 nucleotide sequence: TGTGCCAGCAGTTACCAGGGCTTAGGGGCTTCACCCCTCCACTTT. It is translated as CASSYQGLGASPLHF.

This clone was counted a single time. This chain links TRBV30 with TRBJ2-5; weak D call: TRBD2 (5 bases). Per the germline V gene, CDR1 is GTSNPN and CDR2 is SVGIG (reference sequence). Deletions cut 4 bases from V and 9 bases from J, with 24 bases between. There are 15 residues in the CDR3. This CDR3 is CAWNPGLGPTEAQYF. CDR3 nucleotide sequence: TGTGCCTGGAACCCGGGTTTAGGGCCCACGGAGGCCCAGTACTTC.

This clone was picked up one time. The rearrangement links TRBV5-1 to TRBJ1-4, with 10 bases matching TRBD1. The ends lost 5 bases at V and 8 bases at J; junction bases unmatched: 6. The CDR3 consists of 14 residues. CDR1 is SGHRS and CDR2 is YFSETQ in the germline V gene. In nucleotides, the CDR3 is TGCGCCAGCAGGACCGGGACAGGGGACGAAAAACTGTTTTTT. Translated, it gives CASRTGTGDEKLFF.